This T cell receptor beta chain was documented in a study of blood T cell repertoires in COVID-19. In the study overall: Whether acute or convalescent, the COVID-19 samples came from the United States, Italy and Spain. PBMCs, B-cell-depleted T cells, or T cells provided the cDNA or gDNA that made up the material.

Per the original data handling: Counts of nucleated cells, estimated from reference gene primer amplification, were obtained. The table came from immunoSEQ multiplex PCR; TCRdb's copy has only in-frame clones and leaves some out. V and J calls plus clone size are reproduced from that table; the DNA served to infer D and trimming. The data show about 260,000 clones, with over 80% seen just once and about 1.4% held by the top ten. The CDR3 has 12 residues. Deletions cut 3 bases from V and 5 bases from J, with 7 bases between. The sequencing sample was made of peripheral blood. This sequence joins TRBV12-3 or TRBV12-4 and TRBJ1-2, with D hard to call. This receptor was taken from a woman in her 40s who had recovered from COVID-19. In nucleotides, the CDR3 is TGTGCCAGCAGTTTCGGGGTTTATGGCTACACCTTC. It is translated as CASSFGVYGYTF.